The 20 T cell receptor beta chains reported below all come from one sample, sequenced in a study of cytomegalovirus exposure and HLA in healthy donors. 60 Vbeta and 13 Jbeta primers were used in PCR. Some clones are missing from TCRdb's copy, which holds only in-frame ones; the method was immunoSEQ multiplex PCR. The table has more than 85,000 clones, 78% seen once. Sequencing input: PBMCs. These receptors all come from a male donor in good health and CMV-seronegative.

V gene TRBV6-1 combines with J gene TRBJ2-7; 11 nucleotides line up with TRBD1. The V and J ends lost 7 bases and 4 bases, in that order; junction bases with no gene match: 6. CDR3 length: 14 amino acids. Germline V lookup: CDR1 MNHNS, CDR2 SASEGT. Here the CDR3 reads CASIGQGARYEQYF. The CDR3 DNA follows: TGTGCCAGCATAGGACAGGGGGCGCGGTACGAGCAGTACTTC.

The gene calls are TRBV6-5 and TRBJ1-5; D unresolved. Germline V gives CDR1 MNHEY, CDR2 SVGAGI. This CDR3 contains 14 residues. Trimming shortened V by 4 bases and J by 4 bases, and 11 bases separated the two germline ends. CDR3 in amino acids: CASSSRRKNQPQHF. The DNA of the CDR3 is TGTGCCAGCAGTTCTAGACGGAAAAATCAGCCCCAGCATTTT.

CDR3 nucleotide sequence: TGTGCCAGCAGTGGGAGAACATGGGGCCCTGATGGCTACACCTTC. Protein product: CASSGRTWGPDGYTF. The V gene is TRBV2, the J gene TRBJ1-2; possible D gene TRBD1, 5 bases. Germline values: CDR1 SNHLY, CDR2 FYNNEI. The CDR3 has 15 amino acids. Trimming took 4 bases from V and 6 from J, leaving 18 bases between them. Looking up the rest from reference TRBV2 and TRBJ1-2 gives the full variable domain: EPEVTQTPSHQVTQMGQEVILRCVPISNHLYFYWYRQILGQKVEFLVSFYNNEISEKSEIFDDQFSVERPDGSNFTLKIRSTKLEDSAMYFCASSGRTWGPDGYTFGSGTRLTVV.

V usage is TRBV7-3 and J usage is TRBJ1-1, with D possibly being TRBD1 (6 bases). Germline CDR1 SGHTA, CDR2 FQGTGA. V gave up 5 bases and J gave up 4 bases, with 20 bases separating them. This CDR3 region has 16 residues. CDR3 DNA sequence: TGTGCCAGCAGCAGATGGGGGGGGGCCGGGGTCACTGAAGCTTTCTTT. Translating gives CASSRWGGAGVTEAFF.

The gene calls are TRBV15 and TRBJ1-1; no definite D call. V was shortened by 0 bases and J by 2 bases, with 4 bases between the two germline ends. In germline, CDR1 is LNHNV, CDR2 YYDKDF (reference sequence). There are 13 residues in the CDR3. CDR3: CATSRDPNTEAFF. CDR3 nucleotide sequence: TGTGCCACCAGCAGAGATCCTAACACTGAAGCTTTCTTT. The variable domain in full, with the rest retrieved from reference TRBV15 and TRBJ1-1, is DAMVIQNPRYQVTQFGKPVTLSCSQTLNHNVMYWYQQKSSQAPKLLFHYYDKDFNNEADTPDNFQSRRPNTSFCFLDIRSPGLGDTAMYLCATSRDPNTEAFFGQGTRLTVV.

The chain employs TRBV6-6 and TRBJ2-1; no firm D call. V shed 0 bases and J shed 8 bases, with 8 bases lying between them. This CDR3 has 13 residues. The germline CDR1 and CDR2 sequences are MNHNY and SVGAGI (reference sequence). The chain's CDR3 is CASSYSEADEQFF. For the CDR3, the DNA is TGTGCCAGCAGTTACTCAGAGGCCGATGAGCAGTTCTTC.

The rearrangement joins TRBV5-4 to TRBJ2-1; TRBD2 aligns across 10 bases. Germline V gene lookup returns CDR1 SGHNT and CDR2 YYREEE (reference sequence). V was clipped by 1 base and J by 7 bases; unmatched bases: 5. This CDR3 spans 15 amino acids. CDR3 nucleotide sequence: TGTGCCAGCAGCTTGAGACTAGCGGGCGATAATGAGCAGTTCTTC. Protein sequence: CASSLRLAGDNEQFF.

V is TRBV4-1 and J is TRBJ2-1; 10 bases match TRBD2. The V gene end was trimmed by 4 bases and the J gene end by 4 bases; junction bases not matched to a gene: 4. Per germline, CDR1 MGHRA and CDR2 YSYEKL. The CDR3 is 15 residues long. This chain's CDR3 is CASSLGLADYNEQFF. The CDR3, as DNA: TGCGCCAGCAGCCTCGGACTAGCGGATTACAATGAGCAGTTCTTC.

Here the CDR3 DNA reads TGTGCCAGTAGTATAGGACGGGGGTACAATGAGCAGTTCTTC. This gives the protein CASSIGRGYNEQFF. V gene TRBV19 combines with J gene TRBJ2-1, with a possible D match to TRBD2 (6 bases). The germline gives CDR1 LNHDA, CDR2 SQIVND (reference sequence). V was trimmed by 1 base and J by 4 bases, leaving 8 bases between them. The CDR3 is 14 residues long.

The CDR3 sequence: CASSEAGAGTGELFF. The CDR3 DNA reads as TGTGCCAGCAGTGAAGCGGGAGCAGGCACCGGGGAGCTGTTTTTT. The rearrangement uses TRBV6-1 and TRBJ2-2; TRBD2 is a possible D gene (5 bases). Germline V lookup: CDR1 MNHNS, CDR2 SASEGT. There are 15 residues in the CDR3. The V end lost 0 bases, the J end lost 4 bases, and 9 bases lay between the germline ends.

The chain recombines TRBV27 with TRBJ2-2; tentatively, D is TRBD1 (5 bases). The germline CDR1 and CDR2 sequences are MNHEY and SMNVEV (reference sequence). This CDR3 has 14 residues. The V and J ends lost 3 bases and 7 bases respectively, with 12 bases between them. For the CDR3, the DNA is TGTGCCAGCAGTTTGTCGACAGATTACGGGGAGCTGTTTTTT. As protein: CASSLSTDYGELFF.

This chain connects TRBV6-1 to TRBJ2-1, with D possibly TRBD2 on 7 matching bases. This CDR3 contains 14 residues. V gave up 7 bases and J gave up 5 bases, with 15 bases separating them. From germline, CDR1 is MNHNS and CDR2 SASEGT. The CDR3 reads CASIGTGTNNEQFF. In DNA, the CDR3 is TGTGCCAGCATTGGAACAGGGACTAACAATGAGCAGTTCTTC.

This clone has just one count. V and J are TRBV7-3 and TRBJ2-7; TRBD2 is a possible D gene (6 bases). This CDR3 is 15 amino acids long. Trimming pared 2 bases from V and 5 bases from J, leaving 16 bases between. In germline, CDR1 is SGHTA, CDR2 FQGTGA. CDR3 DNA: TGTGCCAGCAGCTTATGTGGCGGGATTCGCGACGAGCAGTACTTC. Amino acids: CASSLCGGIRDEQYF.

This clone was found a few times. This chain connects TRBV2 to TRBJ2-1; no clear D gene. Germline V gene data show CDR1 as SNHLY and CDR2 as FYNNEI. CDR3 length: 17 amino acids. V lost 4 bases and J lost 6, with 22 bases in between. CDR3 nucleotide sequence: TGTGCCAGCAGTGCCCTGAAGCTCCAGGATACCCTCAATGAGCAGTTCTTC. Amino acids: CASSALKLQDTLNEQFF.

A note on this clone: Within the sample, other DNA sequences also encode this same CDR3. The V and J genes are TRBV2 and TRBJ2-3; D remains ambiguous. CDR3 size: 12 residues. Trimming left V 5 bases short and J 0 bases short, with 3 bases between. The V gene's germline CDR1 is SNHLY and CDR2 FYNNEI. The chain's CDR3 is CASSYSTDTQYF. For the CDR3, the DNA is TGTGCCAGCAGTTATAGCACAGATACGCAGTATTTT.

The CDR3 here is CASSSQGGGYEQYF. In DNA, the CDR3 is TGTGCCAGCAGCTCGCAGGGGGGTGGCTACGAGCAGTACTTC. The rearrangement links TRBV7-3 to TRBJ2-7; D perhaps matches TRBD1 (7 bases). Trimming shortened V by 4 bases and J by 3 bases, and 13 bases separated the two germline ends. The germline V gene has CDR1 SGHTA and CDR2 FQGTGA. This CDR3 contains 14 residues.

The V gene is TRBV2, the J gene TRBJ2-5; TRBD1 aligns across 11 bases. Germline V CDR1 and CDR2: SNHLY, FYNNEI. This CDR3 region has 15 residues. The trim removed 8 bases at V and 3 bases at J, leaving 8 bases unmatched. CDR3 sequence (DNA): TGTGCCAGCGGACCGGGGACAGGGGGAAAAGAGACCCAGTACTTC. Its protein is CASGPGTGGKETQYF.

This clone appeared once. V is TRBV30 and J is TRBJ2-7, with 8 bases identical to TRBD2. The CDR3 sequence is 18 residues long. V trimming: 1 base; J trimming: 4 bases; junction bases outside the gene matches: 18. Per the germline V gene, CDR1 is GTSNPN and CDR2 is SVGIG (reference sequence). The CDR3 DNA sequence: TGTGCCTGGAGTGGTGGGGGACTAGTTCAAGGTGCCCGATACGAGCAGTACTTC. Translating it yields CAWSGGGLVQGARYEQYF.

V and J are TRBV6-4 and TRBJ2-3; 9 bases line up with TRBD2. CDR3 length: 15 amino acids. With 6 bases clipped from V and 0 bases from J, the junction kept 4 bases outside the gene matches. CDR1 and CDR2 from the germline V gene are MRHNA and SNTAGT. CDR3 coding DNA: TGTGCCAGCAGCCCCACTAGCGGGAGCACAGATACGCAGTATTTT. It encodes CASSPTSGSTDTQYF.

This clone was detected only once. This rearrangement joins TRBV4-2 to TRBJ1-2, with TRBD1 identical over 9 bases. CDR3 length equals 15 residues. Losses at the gene ends were 1 base for V and 3 bases for J; bases not matched to a gene: 3. The germline gives CDR1 LGHNA, CDR2 YNFKEQ. CDR3 amino acids: CASSQVRTGDYGYTF. CDR3 bases: TGTGCCAGCAGCCAAGTAAGGACAGGGGACTATGGCTACACCTTC.